This T cell receptor (beta chain) emerged from a study of blood T cell repertoires in COVID-19. Background on the study: Both acute and convalescent COVID-19 samples were obtained from the United States, Italy and Spain. T cells, B-cell-depleted T cells, or PBMCs provided the cDNA or gDNA that served as material.

CDR1 is SEHNR, CDR2 FQNEAQ, per germline (reference sequence). J was trimmed by 0 bases and V by 2 bases; bases with no gene match: 9. The length of the CDR3 is 17 residues. As processed by the authors: Amplification of reference gene primers provided the estimated nucleated cell counts. Produced via immunoSEQ multiplex PCR; TCRdb's table is partial and in-frame only. V, J and clone size reflect that table, while D and trimming were determined from the DNA. The sample holds some 210,000 clones, about nine tenths seen once. Sequences were obtained from peripheral blood. This chain connects TRBV7-9 to TRBJ1-2; 7 nucleotides align to TRBD1. The TCR comes from a woman in her forties with acute or convalescent COVID-19. The CDR3 loop is CASSLSGTVEANYGYTF. For the CDR3, the DNA is TGTGCCAGCAGCTTATCAGGGACAGTGGAAGCTAACTATGGCTACACCTTC.